Listed here are 5 T cell receptor beta chains from one sample, sequenced in a study of T cell responses to AZD1222 COVID-19 vaccine (dated by TCRdb to the early 2020s). Libraries were built with the immunoSEQ multiplex PCR assay. Drawn from immuneACCESS, this table holds only the in-frame rearrangements with V and J called that TCRdb kept. Clones are partly lost; checked studies trace under half to an unresolved V gene and leave the rest unexplained. A total of roughly 82,000 clones appear in this sample, 70% to 90% of them only once. About 12% of the sample belongs to the ten largest clones. The time point tag for this specimen amounts to: baseline before first vaccination. The sample was peripheral blood, taken on day 0 of AZD1222 vaccination. The origin of the receptors is an adult in good health.

The chain couples TRBV7-9 to TRBJ2-7; D gene ambiguous. This CDR3 contains 11 residues. Trimming shortened V by 5 bases and J by 2 bases, and 4 bases separated the two germline ends. Per germline, CDR1 SEHNR and CDR2 FQNEAQ (reference sequence). CDR3 sequence reads: CASSRTYEQYF. The CDR3 coding sequence is TGTGCCAGCAGCCGAACCTACGAGCAGTACTTC.

V is TRBV7-2 and J is TRBJ2-1; 10 nucleotides line up with TRBD2. CDR3 length: 15 residues. Germline V gives CDR1 SGHTA, CDR2 FQGNSA. V lost 5 bases and J lost 4; bases outside the gene matches: 5. This CDR3 is CASSLLAGVYNEQFF. In DNA, the CDR3 is TGTGCCAGCAGCCTCCTAGCGGGGGTGTACAATGAGCAGTTCTTC. The full variable domain, rest sourced from reference TRBV7-2 and TRBJ2-1, is GAGVSQSPSNKVTEKGKDVELRCDPISGHTALYWYRQSLGQGLEFLIYFQGNSAPDKSGLPSDRFSAERTGGSVSTLTIQRTQQEDSAVYLCASSLLAGVYNEQFFGPGTRLTVL.

This chain connects TRBV7-6 to TRBJ1-1; D not resolved. The CDR3 covers 16 residues. From germline, CDR1 is SGHVS and CDR2 FNYEAQ. Trimming shortened V by 5 bases and J by 0 bases, and 16 bases separated the two germline ends. The CDR3 spells CASSRQTPPVNTEAFF. The CDR3 DNA sequence: TGTGCCAGCAGCCGTCAGACACCTCCTGTGAACACTGAAGCTTTCTTT.

The chain links TRBV30 to TRBJ2-2; maybe TRBD2 (5 bases). V was shortened by 4 bases and J by 1 base, with 10 bases between the two germline ends. CDR1 and CDR2 (germline): GTSNPN, SVGIG (reference sequence). The CDR3 is 14 amino acids. The CDR3 loop is CAWNDGMNTGELFF. The CDR3 nucleotides read TGTGCCTGGAATGACGGGATGAACACCGGGGAGCTGTTTTTT.

This clone showed up just once. This rearrangement joins TRBV6-4 to TRBJ1-1, with 10 bases matching TRBD1. The CDR3 has 13 amino acids. J was trimmed by 8 bases and V by 5 bases; bases with no gene match: 5. Germline CDR1 MRHNA, CDR2 SNTAGT. CDR3: CASSTGQGREAFF. The CDR3 DNA reads as TGTGCCAGCAGTACGGGACAGGGGAGAGAAGCTTTCTTT.